This T cell receptor beta chain emerged from a study of PD-L1 blockade in urothelial cancer. Overall study: Patients, treated from about 2014 onward, received atezolizumab 1,200 mg intravenously every 3 weeks. T cells were recovered from blood samples at a median of roughly 130,000. Blood analysis took place 3 weeks (second dose) and 6 weeks after treatment start. Whole-study findings and limits: Durable-benefit cases showed more tumor-associated blood clone expansion at 3 weeks.

Concerning this clone itself: Its specificity is not known.

The V gene lost 1 base and the J gene lost 6 bases, with 13 bases spanning the gap. Germline CDR1 is LNHDA and CDR2 is SQIVND (reference sequence). There are 15 residues in the CDR3. Regarding time point: peripheral blood 6 weeks after treatment start. The method was immunoSEQ multiplex PCR; TCRdb's version includes in-frame clones alone and lacks a portion of them. Here the sample spans roughly 46,000 clones, over 75% being singletons. The origin of this receptor is a man between 45 and 60 years old with urothelial cancer. The specimen comprised PBMCs, sampled around atezolizumab (anti-PD-L1) treatment. V and J are TRBV19 and TRBJ1-5; a possible D gene is TRBD1 (5 bases). The CDR3 DNA reads TGTGCCAGTAGTATAGGAGGAGGGACTGGTCAGCCCCAGCATTTT. Protein sequence: CASSIGGGTGQPQHF.